Included here is one T cell receptor (beta chain) sequence, with context. The source of the sample is a study of T cell changes during pregnancy in multiple sclerosis. Produced via immunoSEQ multiplex PCR; TCRdb's table is partial and in-frame only. Of 65,000 or so clones in the sample, 90% were seen once. Germline loops: CDR1 SGHAT, CDR2 FQDESV (reference sequence). The CDR3 runs to 16 residues. V lost 1 base and J lost 4; bases outside the gene matches: 8. The sample here was peripheral blood, taken in the second trimester of pregnancy. V gene TRBV11-1 combines with J gene TRBJ2-7; TRBD2 agrees at 9 bases. This clonotype originated in a female donor in good health, enrolled as a control in a pregnancy study. For the CDR3, the DNA is TGTGCCAGCAGCTTAGGAGGTAGCGGGGGACTATACGAGCAGTACTTC. Residues: CASSLGGSGGLYEQYF.